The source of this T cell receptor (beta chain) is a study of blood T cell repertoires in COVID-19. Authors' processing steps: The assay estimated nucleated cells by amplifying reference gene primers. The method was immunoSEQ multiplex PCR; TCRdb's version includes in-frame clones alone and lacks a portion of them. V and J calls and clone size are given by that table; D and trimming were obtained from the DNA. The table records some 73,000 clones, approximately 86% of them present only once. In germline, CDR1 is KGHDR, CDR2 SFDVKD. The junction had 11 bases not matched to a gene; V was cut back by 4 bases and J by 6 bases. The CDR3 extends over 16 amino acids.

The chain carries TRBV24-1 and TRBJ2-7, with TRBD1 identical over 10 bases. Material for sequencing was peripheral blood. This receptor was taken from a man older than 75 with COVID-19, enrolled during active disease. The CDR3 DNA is TGTGCCACCAGTGACCCTCCGGGACAGGGGCGATCCGAGCAGTACTTC. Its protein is CATSDPPGQGRSEQYF.